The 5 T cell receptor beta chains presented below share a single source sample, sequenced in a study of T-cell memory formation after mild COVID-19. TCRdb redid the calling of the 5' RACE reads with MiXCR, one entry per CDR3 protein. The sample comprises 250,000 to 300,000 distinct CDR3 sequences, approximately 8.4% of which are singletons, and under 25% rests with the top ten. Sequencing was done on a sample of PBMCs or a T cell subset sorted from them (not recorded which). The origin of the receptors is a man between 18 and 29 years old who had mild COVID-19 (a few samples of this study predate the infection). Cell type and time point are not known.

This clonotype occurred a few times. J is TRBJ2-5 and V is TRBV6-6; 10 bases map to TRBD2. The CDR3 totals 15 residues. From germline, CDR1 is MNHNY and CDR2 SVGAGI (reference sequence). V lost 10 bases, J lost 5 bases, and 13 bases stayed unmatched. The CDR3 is CATDSIPGLAETQYF. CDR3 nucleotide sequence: TGTGCCACCGATTCGATCCCGGGACTAGCGGAGACCCAGTACTTC.

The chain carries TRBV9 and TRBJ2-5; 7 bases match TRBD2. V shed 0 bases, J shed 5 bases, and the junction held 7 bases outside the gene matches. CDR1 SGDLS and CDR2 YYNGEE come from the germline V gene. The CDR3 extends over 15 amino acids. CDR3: CASSVAGGLLETQYF. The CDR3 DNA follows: TGTGCCAGCAGCGTAGCGGGGGGATTATTGGAGACCCAGTACTTC. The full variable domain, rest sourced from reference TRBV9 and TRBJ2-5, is DSGVTQTPKHLITATGQRVTLRCSPRSGDLSVYWYQQSLDQGLQFLIQYYNGEERAKGNILERFSAQQFPDLHSELNLSSLELGDSALYFCASSVAGGLLETQYFGPGTRLLVL.

CDR3 sequence reads: CSARRGAQYF. For the CDR3, the DNA is TGCAGTGCCCGCCGGGGGGCCCAGTACTTC. This sequence joins TRBV20-1 and TRBJ2-5; TRBD2 matches at 7 bases. The CDR3 runs 10 residues. The germline gives CDR1 DFQATT, CDR2 SNEGSKA (reference sequence). The V segment lost 6 bases and the J segment 9 bases; nucleotides outside the gene matches: 4.

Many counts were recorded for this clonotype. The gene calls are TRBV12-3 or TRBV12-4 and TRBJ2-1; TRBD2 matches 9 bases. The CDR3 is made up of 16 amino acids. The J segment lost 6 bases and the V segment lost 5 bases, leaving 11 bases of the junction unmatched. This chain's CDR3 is CASSAIGTSWVNEQFF. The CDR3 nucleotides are TGTGCCAGCAGTGCAATTGGGACTAGCTGGGTCAATGAGCAGTTCTTC.

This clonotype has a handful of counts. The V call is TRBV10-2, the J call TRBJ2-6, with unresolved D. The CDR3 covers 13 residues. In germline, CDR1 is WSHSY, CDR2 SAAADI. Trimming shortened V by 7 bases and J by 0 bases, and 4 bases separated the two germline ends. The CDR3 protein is CASKVSGANVLTF. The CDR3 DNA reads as TGCGCCAGCAAAGTCTCTGGGGCCAACGTCCTGACTTTC.